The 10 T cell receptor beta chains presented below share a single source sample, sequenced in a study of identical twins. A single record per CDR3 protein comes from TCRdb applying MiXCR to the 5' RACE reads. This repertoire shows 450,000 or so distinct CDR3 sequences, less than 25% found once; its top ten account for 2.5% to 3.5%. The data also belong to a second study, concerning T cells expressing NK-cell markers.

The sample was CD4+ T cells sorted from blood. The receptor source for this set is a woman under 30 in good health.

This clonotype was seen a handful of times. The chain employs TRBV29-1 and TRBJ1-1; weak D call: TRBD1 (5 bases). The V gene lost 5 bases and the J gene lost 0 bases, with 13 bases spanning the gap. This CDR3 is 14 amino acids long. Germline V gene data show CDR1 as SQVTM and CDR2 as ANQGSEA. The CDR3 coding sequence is TGCAGCGTTTTGGTGCGGGGGATGAACACTGAAGCTTTCTTT. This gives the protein CSVLVRGMNTEAFF.

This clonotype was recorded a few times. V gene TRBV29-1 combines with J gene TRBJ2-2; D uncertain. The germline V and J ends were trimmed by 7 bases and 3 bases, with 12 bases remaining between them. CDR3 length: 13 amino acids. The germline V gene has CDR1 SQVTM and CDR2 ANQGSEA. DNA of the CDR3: TGCAGCGCTTTTTCGTCTTACACCGGGGAGCTGTTTTTT. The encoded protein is CSAFSSYTGELFF.

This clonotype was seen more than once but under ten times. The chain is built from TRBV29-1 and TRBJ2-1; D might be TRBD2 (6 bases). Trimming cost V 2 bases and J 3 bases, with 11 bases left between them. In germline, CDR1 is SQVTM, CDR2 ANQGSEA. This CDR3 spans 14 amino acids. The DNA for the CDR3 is TGCAGCGTTGAATTCGGGAGTCTCTACAATGAGCAGTTCTTC. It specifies CSVEFGSLYNEQFF.

The CDR3 here is CASRAHRDTEAFF. The DNA for the CDR3 is TGTGCCAGCAGAGCCCACAGGGACACTGAAGCTTTCTTT. V gene TRBV2 combines with J gene TRBJ1-1; possibly TRBD1 for D (6 bases). Trimming pared 6 bases from V and 3 bases from J, leaving 11 bases between. This CDR3 is built from 13 residues. Per germline, CDR1 SNHLY and CDR2 FYNNEI.

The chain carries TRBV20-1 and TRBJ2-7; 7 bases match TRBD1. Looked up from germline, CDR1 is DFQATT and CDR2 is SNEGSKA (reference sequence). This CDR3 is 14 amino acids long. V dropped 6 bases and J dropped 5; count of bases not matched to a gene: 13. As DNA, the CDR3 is TGCAGTGCGCAATACAGGGGATTCGGTAACGAGCAGTACTTC. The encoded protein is CSAQYRGFGNEQYF.

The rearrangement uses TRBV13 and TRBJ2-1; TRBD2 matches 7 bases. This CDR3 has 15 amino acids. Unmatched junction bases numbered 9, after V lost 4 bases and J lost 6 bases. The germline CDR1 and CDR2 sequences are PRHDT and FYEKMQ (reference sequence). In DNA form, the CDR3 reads TGTGCCAGCAGCTCCCTAGCGGAAGGCCCCAATGAGCAGTTCTTC. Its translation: CASSSLAEGPNEQFF.

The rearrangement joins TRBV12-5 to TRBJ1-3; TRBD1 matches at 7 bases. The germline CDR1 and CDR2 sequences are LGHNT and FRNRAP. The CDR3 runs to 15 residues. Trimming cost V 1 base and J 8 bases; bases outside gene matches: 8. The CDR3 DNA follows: TGTGCTAGTGGTTTGGGGGACAGATCATTGGACACCATATATTTT. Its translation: CASGLGDRSLDTIYF. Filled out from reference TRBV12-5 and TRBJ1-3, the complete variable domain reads DARVTQTPRHKVTEMGQEVTMRCQPILGHNTVFWYRQTMMQGLELLAYFRNRAPLDDSGMPKDRFSAEMPDATLATLKIQPSEPRDSAVYFCASGLGDRSLDTIYFGEGSWLTVV.

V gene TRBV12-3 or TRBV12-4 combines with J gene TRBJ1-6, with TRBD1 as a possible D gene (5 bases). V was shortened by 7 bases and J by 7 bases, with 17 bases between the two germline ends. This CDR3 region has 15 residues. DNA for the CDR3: TGTGCCAGCAAAATTTTGAACGGGGGAAATTCACCCCTCCACTTT. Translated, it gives CASKILNGGNSPLHF.

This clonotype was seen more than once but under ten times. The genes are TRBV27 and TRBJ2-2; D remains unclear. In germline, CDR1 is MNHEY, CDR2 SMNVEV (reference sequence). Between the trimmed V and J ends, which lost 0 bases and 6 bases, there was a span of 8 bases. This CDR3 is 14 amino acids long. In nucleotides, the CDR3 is TGTGCCAGCAGTTTATCAGGAAGGCCCGGGGAGCTGTTTTTT. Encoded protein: CASSLSGRPGELFF.

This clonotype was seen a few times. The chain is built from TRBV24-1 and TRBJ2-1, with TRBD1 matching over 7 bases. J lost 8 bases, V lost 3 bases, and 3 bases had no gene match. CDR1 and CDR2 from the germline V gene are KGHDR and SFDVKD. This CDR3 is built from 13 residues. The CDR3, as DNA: TGTGCCACCAGTGATGGGACAGCTTATGAGCAGTTCTTC. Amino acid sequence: CATSDGTAYEQFF.